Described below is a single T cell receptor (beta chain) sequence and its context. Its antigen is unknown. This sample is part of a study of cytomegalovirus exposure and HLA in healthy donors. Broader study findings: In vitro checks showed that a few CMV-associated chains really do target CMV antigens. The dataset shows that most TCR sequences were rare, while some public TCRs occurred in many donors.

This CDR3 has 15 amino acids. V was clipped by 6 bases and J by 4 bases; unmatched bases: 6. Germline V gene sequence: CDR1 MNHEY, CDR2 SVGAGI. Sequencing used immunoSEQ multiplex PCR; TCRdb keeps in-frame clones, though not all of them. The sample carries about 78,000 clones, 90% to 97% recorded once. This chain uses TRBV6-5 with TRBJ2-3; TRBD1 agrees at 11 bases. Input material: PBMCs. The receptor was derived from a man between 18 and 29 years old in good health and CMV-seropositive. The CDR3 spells CASRKRGQGADTQYF. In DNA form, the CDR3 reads TGTGCCAGCAGAAAGAGGGGACAGGGGGCAGATACGCAGTATTTT.